The table lists the clone carrying this TCR beta chain with many counts. The CDR3 covers 16 residues. Germline CDR1 SGHRS, CDR2 YFSETQ. J lost 2 bases, V lost 8 bases, and 6 bases had no gene match. This sample's TCRbeta library carried unique molecular identifier barcodes. In TCRdb, the PCR reads were re-called with MiXCR into one record per CDR3 protein. The sample shows 60,000 to 100,000 distinct CDR3 sequences, approximately 18% of them seen only once. The data are from a study of T-cell reconstitution after alpha-beta-depleted transplantation in children. The V call is TRBV5-1, the J call TRBJ2-6; 11 nucleotides align to TRBD2. Sample: PBMCs, mostly from graft donor cells, taken 360 days after TCRalphabeta/CD19-depleted stem cell transplant. This TCR was recovered from a male patient aged 2 to 9 who had a stem cell transplant for acute lymphoblastic leukemia, so the T cells may come from the graft donor. The CDR3 sequence is CASKTSGRAGANVLTF. The CDR3 coding sequence is TGCGCCAGTAAAACTAGCGGGAGAGCTGGGGCCAACGTCCTGACTTTC.